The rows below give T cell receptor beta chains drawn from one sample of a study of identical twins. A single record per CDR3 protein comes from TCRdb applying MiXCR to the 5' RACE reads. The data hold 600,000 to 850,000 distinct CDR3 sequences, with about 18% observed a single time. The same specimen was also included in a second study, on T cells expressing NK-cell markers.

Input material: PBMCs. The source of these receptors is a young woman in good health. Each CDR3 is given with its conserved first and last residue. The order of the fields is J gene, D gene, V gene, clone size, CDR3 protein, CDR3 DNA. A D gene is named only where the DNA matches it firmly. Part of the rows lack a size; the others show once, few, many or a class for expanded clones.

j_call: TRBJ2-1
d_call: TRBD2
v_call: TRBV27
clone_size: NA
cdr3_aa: CASSLTASGSNEQFF
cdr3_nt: TGTGCCAGCAGTTTAACGGCTAGCGGGAGTAATGAGCAGTTCTTC

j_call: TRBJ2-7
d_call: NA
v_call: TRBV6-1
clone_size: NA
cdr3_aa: CASSPSLASYEQYF
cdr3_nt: TGTGCCAGCAGTCCTTCTCTAGCGTCGTACGAGCAGTACTTC

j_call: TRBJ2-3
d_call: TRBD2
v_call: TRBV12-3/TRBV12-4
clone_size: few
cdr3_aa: CASSLLAGVDTQYF
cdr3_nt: TGTGCCAGCAGTTTATTGGCGGGAGTAGATACGCAGTATTTT

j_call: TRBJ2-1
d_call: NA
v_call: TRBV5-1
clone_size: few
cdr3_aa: CASSLRELPYNEQFF
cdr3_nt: TGCGCCAGCAGCTTGAGGGAGCTCCCCTACAATGAGCAGTTCTTC

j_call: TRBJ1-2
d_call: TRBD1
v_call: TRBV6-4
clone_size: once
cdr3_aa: CASSDSGQGISGYTF
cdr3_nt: TGTGCCAGCAGTGACTCGGGACAGGGGATTTCTGGCTACACCTTC

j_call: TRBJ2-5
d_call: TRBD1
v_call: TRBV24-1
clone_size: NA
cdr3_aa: CATGQGGQETQYF
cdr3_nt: TGTGCCACCGGACAGGGGGGCCAAGAGACCCAGTACTTC

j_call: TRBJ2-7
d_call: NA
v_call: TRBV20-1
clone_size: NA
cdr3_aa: CSARSYGGEQYF
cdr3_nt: TGCAGTGCTAGGTCATATGGCGGCGAGCAGTACTTC

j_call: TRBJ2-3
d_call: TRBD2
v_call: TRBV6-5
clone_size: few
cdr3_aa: CASSLPGPSGRMADTQYF
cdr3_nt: TGTGCCAGCAGTCTACCGGGGCCTAGCGGGAGGATGGCAGATACGCAGTATTTT

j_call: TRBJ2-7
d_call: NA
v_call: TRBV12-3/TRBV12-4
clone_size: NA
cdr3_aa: CASTRVASNEQYF
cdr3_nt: TGTGCCAGCACCAGGGTAGCCTCCAACGAGCAGTACTTC

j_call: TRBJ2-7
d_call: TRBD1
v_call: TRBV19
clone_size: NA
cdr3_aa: CASSRYRGGSPGLSSYEQYF
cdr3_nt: TGTGCCAGTAGCCGATACAGGGGTGGCTCCCCTGGGCTGAGCTCCTACGAGCAGTACTTC

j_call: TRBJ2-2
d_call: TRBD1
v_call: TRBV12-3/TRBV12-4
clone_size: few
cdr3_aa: CASRKTGTGFTGELFF
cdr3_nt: TGTGCCAGCAGAAAGACCGGGACAGGGTTCACCGGGGAGCTGTTTTTT

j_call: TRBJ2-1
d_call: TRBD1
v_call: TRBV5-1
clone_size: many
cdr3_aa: CASSTGTVHNEQFF
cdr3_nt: TGCGCCAGCAGCACAGGGACAGTACACAATGAGCAGTTCTTC

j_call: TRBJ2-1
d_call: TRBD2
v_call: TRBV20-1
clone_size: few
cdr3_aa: CSARGGLAGGGMYNEQFF
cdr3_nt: TGCAGTGCTAGAGGTGGGCTAGCGGGGGGAGGGATGTACAATGAGCAGTTCTTC

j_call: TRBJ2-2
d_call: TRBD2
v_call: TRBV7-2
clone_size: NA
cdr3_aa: CASSPAGVITGELFF
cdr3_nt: TGTGCCAGCAGCCCAGCGGGGGTAATAACCGGGGAGCTGTTTTTT

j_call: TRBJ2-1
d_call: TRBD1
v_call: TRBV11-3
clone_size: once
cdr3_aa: CASSSGQVRREQFF
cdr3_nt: TGTGCCAGCAGCAGCGGACAGGTCCGCAGGGAGCAGTTCTTC

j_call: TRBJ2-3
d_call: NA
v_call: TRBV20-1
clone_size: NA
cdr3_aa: CSVRSGLTDTQYF
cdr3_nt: TGCAGTGTTCGTAGCGGATTGACAGATACGCAGTATTTT

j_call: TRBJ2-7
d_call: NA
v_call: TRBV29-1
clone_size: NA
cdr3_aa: CSVVYGGDEQYF
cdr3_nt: TGCAGCGTTGTATACGGAGGGGACGAGCAGTACTTC

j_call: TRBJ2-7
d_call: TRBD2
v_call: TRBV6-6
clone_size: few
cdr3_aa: CATYREGEQYF
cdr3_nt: TGTGCCACCTACCGGGAGGGCGAGCAGTACTTC

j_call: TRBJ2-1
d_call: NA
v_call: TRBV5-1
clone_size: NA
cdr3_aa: CASSPGARVFEQFF
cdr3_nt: TGCGCCAGCAGTCCAGGGGCAAGGGTTTTTGAGCAGTTCTTC

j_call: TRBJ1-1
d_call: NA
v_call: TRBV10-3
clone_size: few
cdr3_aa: CAIRGGLNTEAFF
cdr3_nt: TGTGCCATCAGAGGAGGACTGAACACTGAAGCTTTCTTT

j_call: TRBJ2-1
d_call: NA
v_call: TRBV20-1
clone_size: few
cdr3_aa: CSATIQVGEQFF
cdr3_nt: TGCAGTGCTACTATACAAGTGGGTGAGCAGTTCTTC

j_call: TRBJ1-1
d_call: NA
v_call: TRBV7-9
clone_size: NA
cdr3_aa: CASSLIGGAFF
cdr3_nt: TGTGCCAGCAGCCTTATTGGCGGAGCTTTCTTT

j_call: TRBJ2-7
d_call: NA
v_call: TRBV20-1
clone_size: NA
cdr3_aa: CSALGLSGDEQYF
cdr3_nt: TGCAGTGCCCTTGGACTTTCTGGCGACGAGCAGTACTTC

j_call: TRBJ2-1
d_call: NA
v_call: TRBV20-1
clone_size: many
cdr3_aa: CSAPPRGEIYNEQFF
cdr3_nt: TGCAGTGCTCCTCCCAGGGGGGAGATCTACAATGAGCAGTTCTTC

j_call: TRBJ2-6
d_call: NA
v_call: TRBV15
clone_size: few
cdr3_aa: CATSTGGLLGANVLTF
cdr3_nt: TGTGCCACCTCGACAGGAGGACTCTTAGGGGCCAACGTCCTGACTTTC

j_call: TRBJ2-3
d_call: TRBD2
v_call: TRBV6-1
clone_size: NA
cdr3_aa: CASGGDPSTDTQYF
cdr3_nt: TGTGCCAGCGGGGGGGACCCTAGCACAGATACGCAGTATTTT

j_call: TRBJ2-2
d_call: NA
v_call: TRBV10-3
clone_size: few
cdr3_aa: CAISESRLTTGELFF
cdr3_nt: TGTGCCATCAGTGAGTCGAGGCTGACTACCGGGGAGCTGTTTTTT

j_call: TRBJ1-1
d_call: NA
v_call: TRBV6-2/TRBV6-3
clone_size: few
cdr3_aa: CASSYSWQNTEAFF
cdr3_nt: TGTGCCAGCAGTTACTCGTGGCAGAACACTGAAGCTTTCTTT

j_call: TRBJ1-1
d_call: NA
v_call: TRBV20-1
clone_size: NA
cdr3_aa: CSASHRERNTEAFF
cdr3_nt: TGCAGTGCTTCCCACAGGGAAAGGAACACTGAAGCTTTCTTT

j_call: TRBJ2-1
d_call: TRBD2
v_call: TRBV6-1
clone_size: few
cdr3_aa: CASSSKRGLYNEQFF
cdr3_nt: TGTGCCAGCAGCTCAAAGCGGGGCCTCTACAATGAGCAGTTCTTC

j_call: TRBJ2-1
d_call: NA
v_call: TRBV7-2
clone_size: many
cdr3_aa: CASSLPRGLYNEQFF
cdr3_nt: TGTGCCAGCAGCCTCCCCCGAGGCCTCTACAATGAGCAGTTCTTC

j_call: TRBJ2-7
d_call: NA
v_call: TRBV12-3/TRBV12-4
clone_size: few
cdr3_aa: CASSFDGSVAEQYF
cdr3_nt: TGTGCCAGCAGTTTCGACGGGAGTGTCGCCGAGCAGTACTTC

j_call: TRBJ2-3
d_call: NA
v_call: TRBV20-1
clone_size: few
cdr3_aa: CSAGSRKRQRDTQYF
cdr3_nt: TGCAGTGCTGGATCAAGGAAGCGGCAAAGGGATACGCAGTATTTT

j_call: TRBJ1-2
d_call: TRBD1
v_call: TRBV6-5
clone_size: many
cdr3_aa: CASSLVETGRDGYTF
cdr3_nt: TGTGCCAGCAGTTTGGTCGAGACAGGGAGGGATGGCTACACCTTC

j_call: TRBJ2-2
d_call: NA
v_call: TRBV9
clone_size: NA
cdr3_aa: CASSVGLEVGELFF
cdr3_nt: TGTGCCAGCAGCGTAGGACTAGAGGTCGGGGAGCTGTTTTTT

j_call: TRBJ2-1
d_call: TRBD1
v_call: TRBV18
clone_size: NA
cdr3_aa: CASSPRTGRTGGNEQFF
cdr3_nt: TGTGCCAGCTCACCACGCACGGGTAGAACAGGGGGCAATGAGCAGTTCTTC

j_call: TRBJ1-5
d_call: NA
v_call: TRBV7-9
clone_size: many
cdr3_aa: CASSPGGDQPQHF
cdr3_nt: TGTGCCAGCAGCCCGGGGGGGGATCAGCCCCAGCATTTT

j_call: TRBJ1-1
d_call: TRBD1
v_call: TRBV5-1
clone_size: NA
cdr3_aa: CASSGQVGNTEAFF
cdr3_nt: TGCGCCAGCAGTGGACAGGTTGGGAACACTGAAGCTTTCTTT

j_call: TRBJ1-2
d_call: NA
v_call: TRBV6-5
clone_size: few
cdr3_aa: CASSYWPLGYGYTF
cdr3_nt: TGTGCCAGCAGTTATTGGCCCTTGGGGTATGGCTACACCTTC

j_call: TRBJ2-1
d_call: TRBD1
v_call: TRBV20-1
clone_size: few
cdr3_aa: CSATDRGKVQFF
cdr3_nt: TGCAGTGCCACGGACAGGGGGAAGGTGCAGTTCTTC

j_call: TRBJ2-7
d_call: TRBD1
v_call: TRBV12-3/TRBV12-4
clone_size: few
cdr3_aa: CASSFGGQGAYEQYF
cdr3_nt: TGTGCCAGCAGTTTCGGAGGACAGGGGGCCTACGAGCAGTACTTC

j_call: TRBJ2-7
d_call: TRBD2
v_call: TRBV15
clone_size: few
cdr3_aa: CATSRDQSSGGESYEQYF
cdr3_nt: TGTGCCACCAGCAGAGATCAGAGTAGCGGGGGGGAGTCCTACGAGCAGTACTTC

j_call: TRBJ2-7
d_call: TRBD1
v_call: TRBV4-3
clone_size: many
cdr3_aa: CASSLSPGQGYEQYF
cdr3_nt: TGCGCCAGCAGCCTTTCACCGGGACAGGGCTACGAGCAGTACTTC

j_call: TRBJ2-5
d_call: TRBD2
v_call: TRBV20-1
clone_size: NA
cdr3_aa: CSAGTSGSRTQYF
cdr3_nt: TGCAGTGCTGGGACTAGCGGGAGTAGGACCCAGTACTTC

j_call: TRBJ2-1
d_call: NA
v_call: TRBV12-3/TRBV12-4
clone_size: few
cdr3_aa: CASSLDLEAYNEQFF
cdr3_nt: TGTGCCAGCAGTTTAGATTTGGAGGCCTACAATGAGCAGTTCTTC

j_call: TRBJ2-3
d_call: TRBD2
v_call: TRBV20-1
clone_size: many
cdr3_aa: CSASRGLAGDTQYF
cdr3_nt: TGCAGTGCCTCCCGAGGACTAGCGGGGGATACGCAGTATTTT

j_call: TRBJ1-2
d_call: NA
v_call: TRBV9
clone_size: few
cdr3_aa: CASSPTTSNYGYTF
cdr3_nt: TGTGCCAGCAGCCCGACCACCTCAAACTATGGCTACACCTTC

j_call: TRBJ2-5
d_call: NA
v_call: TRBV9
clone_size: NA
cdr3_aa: CASSSWAQGETQYF
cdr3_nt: TGTGCCAGCAGCTCTTGGGCCCAGGGGGAGACCCAGTACTTC

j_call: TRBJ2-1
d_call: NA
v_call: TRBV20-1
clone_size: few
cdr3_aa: CSASPPAGYNEQFF
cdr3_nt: TGCAGTGCTAGCCCCCCCGCAGGCTACAATGAGCAGTTCTTC

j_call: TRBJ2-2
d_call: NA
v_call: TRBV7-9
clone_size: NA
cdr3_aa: CASSASSGELFF
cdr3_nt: TGTGCCAGCAGCGCATCCTCTGGGGAGCTGTTTTTT

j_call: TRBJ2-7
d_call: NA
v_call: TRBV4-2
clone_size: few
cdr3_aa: CASSEGTYPSYEQYF
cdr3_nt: TGTGCCAGCAGCGAAGGGACTTACCCCTCCTACGAGCAGTACTTC

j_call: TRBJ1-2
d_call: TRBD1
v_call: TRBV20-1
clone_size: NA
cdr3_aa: CSAPGGRYTF
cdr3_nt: TGCAGTGCTCCAGGGGGCCGCTACACCTTC

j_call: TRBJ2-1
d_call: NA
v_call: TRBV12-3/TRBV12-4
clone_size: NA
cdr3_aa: CASAFRAFNEQFF
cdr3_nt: TGTGCCAGCGCTTTCCGGGCCTTTAATGAGCAGTTCTTC

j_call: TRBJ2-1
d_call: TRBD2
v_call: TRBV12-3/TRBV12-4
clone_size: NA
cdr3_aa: CASSFTSGSDEQFF
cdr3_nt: TGTGCCAGCAGTTTCACTAGCGGGAGCGATGAGCAGTTCTTC

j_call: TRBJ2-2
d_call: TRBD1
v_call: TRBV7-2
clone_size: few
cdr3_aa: CASSSRTGVDTGELFF
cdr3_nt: TGTGCCAGCAGCTCTAGGACAGGGGTCGACACCGGGGAGCTGTTTTTT